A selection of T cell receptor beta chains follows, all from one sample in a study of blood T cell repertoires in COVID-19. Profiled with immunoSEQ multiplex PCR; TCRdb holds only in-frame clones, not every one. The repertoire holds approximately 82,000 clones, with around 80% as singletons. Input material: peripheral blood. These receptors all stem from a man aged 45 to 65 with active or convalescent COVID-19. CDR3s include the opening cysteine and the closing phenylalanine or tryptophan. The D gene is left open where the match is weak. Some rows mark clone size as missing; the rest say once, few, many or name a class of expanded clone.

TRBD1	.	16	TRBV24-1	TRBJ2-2	TGTGCCGCTAGCAAATCTGGGGCAGGGGGCACCGGGGAGCTGTTTTTT	CAASKSGAGGTGELFF
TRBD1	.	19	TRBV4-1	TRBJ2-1	TGCGCCAGCAGCCCTAGCCGATATCGACAGGGGGTATCCTACAATGAGCAGTTCTTC	CASSPSRYRQGVSYNEQFF
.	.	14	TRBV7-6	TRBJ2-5	TGTGCCAGCAGCTCACAGGGAGCGGTAGAGACCCAGTACTTC	CASSSQGAVETQYF
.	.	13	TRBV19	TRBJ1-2	TGTGCCAGTACCGACCCGACAGTTTATGGCTACACCTTC	CASTDPTVYGYTF
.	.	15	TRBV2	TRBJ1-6	TGTGCCAGCAGCCCCGAAGGGGTTTATAATTCACCCCTCCACTTT	CASSPEGVYNSPLHF
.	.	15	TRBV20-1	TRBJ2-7	TGCAGTGCTGGTGAACAGGGACCCAGCTCCTACGAGCAGTACTTC	CSAGEQGPSSYEQYF
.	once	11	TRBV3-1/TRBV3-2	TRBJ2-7	TGTGCCAGCAGCGTCACGCGGGAGCAGTACTTC	CASSVTREQYF
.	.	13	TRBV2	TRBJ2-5	TGTGCCAGCTGTAGGGGGAAACAAGAGACCCAGTACTTC	CASCRGKQETQYF
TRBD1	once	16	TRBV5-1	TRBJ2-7	TGCGCCAGCAGCTTGGCCGAAGGGACAGTCTCCTACGAGCAGTACTTC	CASSLAEGTVSYEQYF
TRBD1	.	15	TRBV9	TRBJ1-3	TGTGCCAGCAGCGCCCCCCGGACAGGAGGAAACACCATATATTTT	CASSAPRTGGNTIYF
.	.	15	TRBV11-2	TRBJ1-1	TGTGCCAGCAGCTCGTTGCAATCGGGGTGGACTGAAGCTTTCTTT	CASSSLQSGWTEAFF
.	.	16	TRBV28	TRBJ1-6	TGTGCCAGCAGTTTACGGGACTGGGCTTATAATTCACCCCTCCACTTT	CASSLRDWAYNSPLHF
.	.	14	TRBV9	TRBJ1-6	TGTGCCAGCAGCCAGGGAATGAATAATTCACCCCTCCACTTT	CASSQGMNNSPLHF
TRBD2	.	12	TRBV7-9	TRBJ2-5	TGTGCCAGCAGCAAGACTAGCGAGACCCAGTACTTC	CASSKTSETQYF
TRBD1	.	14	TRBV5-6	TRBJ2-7	TGTGCCAGCAGCGCTAGGACAGGTTCCTACGAGCAGTACTTC	CASSARTGSYEQYF
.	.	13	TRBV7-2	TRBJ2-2	TGTGCCAGCAGCTTCTCGGGTGACGGGGAGCTGTTTTTT	CASSFSGDGELFF
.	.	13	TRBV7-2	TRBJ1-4	TGTGCCAGCAGCTTAGGAGGCCGGGAAAAACTGTTTTTT	CASSLGGREKLFF
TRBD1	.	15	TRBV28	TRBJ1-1	TGTGCCAGCTGCGGGACAGGGGGCGCAGTCACTGAAGCTTTCTTT	CASCGTGGAVTEAFF
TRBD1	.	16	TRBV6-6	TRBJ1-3	TGTGCCAGCAGCAAAAACCAAGGGGGCATGGGAAACACCATATATTTT	CASSKNQGGMGNTIYF
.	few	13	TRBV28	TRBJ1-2	TGTGCCAGCAGCTTAAACGGAGGCTATGGCTACACCTTC	CASSLNGGYGYTF
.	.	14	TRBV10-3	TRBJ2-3	TGTGCCATCAGATACAGTTCTAGCACAGATACGCAGTATTTT	CAIRYSSSTDTQYF
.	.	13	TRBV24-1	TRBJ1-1	TGTGCCACCAGTGGTCCGACAGGCCCTGAAGCTTTCTTT	CATSGPTGPEAFF
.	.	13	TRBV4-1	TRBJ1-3	TGCGCCAGCAGCCTCGGCTCTGGAAACACCATATATTTT	CASSLGSGNTIYF
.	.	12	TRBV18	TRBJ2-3	TGTGCCAGCTCTCCCTACACAGATACGCAGTATTTT	CASSPYTDTQYF
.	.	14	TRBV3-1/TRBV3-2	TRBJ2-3	TGTGCCAGCAGCTCGACCCAGGGCTCAGATACGCAGTATTTT	CASSSTQGSDTQYF
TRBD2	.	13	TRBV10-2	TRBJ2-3	TGCGCCAGTGAGCGGGGCCGAGGGGATACGCAGTATTTT	CASERGRGDTQYF
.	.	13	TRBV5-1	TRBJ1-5	TGCGCCAGCAGCCCCGGACTCAATCAGCCCCAGCATTTT	CASSPGLNQPQHF
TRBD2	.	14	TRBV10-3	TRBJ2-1	TGTGCCACCCTCGGAGGGGAGGGCTACAATGAGCAGTTCTTC	CATLGGEGYNEQFF
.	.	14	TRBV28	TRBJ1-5	TGTGCCAGCAGTATACGGTATAGCAATCAGCCCCAGCATTTT	CASSIRYSNQPQHF
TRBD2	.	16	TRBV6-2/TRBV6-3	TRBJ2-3	TGTGCCAGCAGTTACTCAACTAGCGGGGGATTGGATACGCAGTATTTT	CASSYSTSGGLDTQYF
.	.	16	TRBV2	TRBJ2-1	TGTGCCAGCAGTGAAGCCCCAGGGAGGAACTACAATGAGCAGTTCTTC	CASSEAPGRNYNEQFF
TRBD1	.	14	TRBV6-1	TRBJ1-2	TGTGCCAGCAGTGAAGGGACAGGGCCTTATGGCTACACCTTC	CASSEGTGPYGYTF
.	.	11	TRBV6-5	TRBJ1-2	TGTGCCAGCAGTCAGGGAAATGGCTACACCTTC	CASSQGNGYTF
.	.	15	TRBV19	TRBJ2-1	TGTGCCAGTAGTATGGGGCAGCTTTCCTACAATGAGCAGTTCTTC	CASSMGQLSYNEQFF
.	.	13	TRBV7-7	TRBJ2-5	TGTGCCAGCAGCACGACTAGGGTCGAGACCCAGTACTTC	CASSTTRVETQYF
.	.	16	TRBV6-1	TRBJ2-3	TGTGCCAGCAGTGAAAAAAGGACTTTGAGCACAGATACGCAGTATTTT	CASSEKRTLSTDTQYF
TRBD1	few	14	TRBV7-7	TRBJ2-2	TGTGCCAGCAGCCCGACAGGGGACACCGGGGAGCTGTTTTTT	CASSPTGDTGELFF
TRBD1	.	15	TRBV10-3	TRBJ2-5	TGTGCCATCAGCCCCGGGACAGCGAATGGAGAGGCCCAGTACTTC	CAISPGTANGEAQYF
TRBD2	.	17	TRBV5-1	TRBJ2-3	TGCGCCAGCTCGCAGGCTAGCGGGGGGCTAAGCACAGATACGCAGTATTTT	CASSQASGGLSTDTQYF